This T cell receptor (beta chain) is drawn from a study of graft-versus-host responses after intestinal transplantation. Study-wide background: Transplants given to recipients were multivisceral, liver-intestinal, or isolated intestinal. Every one of the recipients received anti-thymocyte globulin induction and afterwards took tacrolimus and steroids for three to four years. Overall study findings and caveats: Marrow from the recipient contained GvH clones, some of which had appeared first in ileum or blood. Allograft clonal ratios (graft-versus-host to host-versus-graft) were high in patients who had graft-donor T cell macrochimerism.

CDR3 length: 17 amino acids. V was trimmed by 0 bases and J by 6 bases, leaving 18 bases between them. Germline CDR1 reads MNHEY; CDR2 reads SMNVEV (reference sequence). A note on this clone: The antigen is undetermined.

TCRdb's table, derived via immunoSEQ multiplex PCR, lists solely in-frame clones and lacks some. This sample has about 100,000 clones, with about 90% found just once. The chain combines TRBV27 with TRBJ2-1, with D hard to call. The sample consisted of unstimulated CD4+ T cells sorted from spleen or lymph node cells, taken before transplant. This clonotype was sampled from a human donor who was the organ donor for an intestinal transplant. CDR3 DNA: TGTGCCAGCAGTTTATCCGTACTCCCCTCAGTTCCCAATGAGCAGTTCTTC. Protein sequence: CASSLSVLPSVPNEQFF.